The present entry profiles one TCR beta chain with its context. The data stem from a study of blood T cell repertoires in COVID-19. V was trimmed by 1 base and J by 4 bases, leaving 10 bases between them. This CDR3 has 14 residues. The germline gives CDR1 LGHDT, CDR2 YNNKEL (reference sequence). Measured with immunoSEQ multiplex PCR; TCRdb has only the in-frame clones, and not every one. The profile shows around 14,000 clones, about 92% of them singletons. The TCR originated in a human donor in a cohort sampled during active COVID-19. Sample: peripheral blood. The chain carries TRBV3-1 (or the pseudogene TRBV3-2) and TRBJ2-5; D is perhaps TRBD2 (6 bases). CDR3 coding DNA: TGTGCCAGCAGCCAAGTTCCGGGAGTAGAGACCCAGTACTTC. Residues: CASSQVPGVETQYF.